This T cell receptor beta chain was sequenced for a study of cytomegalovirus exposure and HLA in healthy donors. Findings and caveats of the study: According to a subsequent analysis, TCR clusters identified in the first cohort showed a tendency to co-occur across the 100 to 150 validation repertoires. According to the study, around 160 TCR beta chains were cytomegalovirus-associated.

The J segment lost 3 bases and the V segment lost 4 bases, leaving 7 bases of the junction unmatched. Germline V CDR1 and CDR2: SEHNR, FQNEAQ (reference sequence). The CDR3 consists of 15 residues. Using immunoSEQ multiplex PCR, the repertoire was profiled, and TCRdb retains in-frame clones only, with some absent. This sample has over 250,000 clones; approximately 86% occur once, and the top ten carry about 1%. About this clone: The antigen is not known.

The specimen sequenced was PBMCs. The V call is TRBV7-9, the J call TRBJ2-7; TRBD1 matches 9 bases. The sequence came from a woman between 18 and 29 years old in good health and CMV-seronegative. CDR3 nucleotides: TGTGCCAGCAGCTCCAGACAGGGGGAACTCTACGAGCAGTACTTC. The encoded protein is CASSSRQGELYEQYF. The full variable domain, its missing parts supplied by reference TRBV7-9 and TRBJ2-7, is DTGVSQNPRHKITKRGQNVTFRCDPISEHNRLYWYRQTLGQGPEFLTYFQNEAQLEKSRLLSDRFSAERPKGSFSTLEIQRTEQGDSAMYLCASSSRQGELYEQYFGPGTRLTVT.